The following is a T cell receptor (beta chain) sequence with its context. What it binds is unknown. This CDR3 has 12 amino acids. Germline CDR1 reads MDHEN; CDR2 reads SYDVKM. The V and J ends lost 6 bases and 3 bases respectively, with 9 bases between them. The assay was immunoSEQ multiplex PCR, and TCRdb's table has in-frame clones only and misses some. The data contain fewer than 200,000 clones, 85% to 95% of them singletons. These data originate in a study of T cell responses to AZD1222 COVID-19 vaccine. About the study: Pooling covered second doses at about 4 or about 12 weeks.

Findings and caveats of the study: Unmutated variant regions are reportedly the target of nearly half of TCRs that are spike-specific. With dominance at 160-218 and 743-854, vaccine-associated CD4 TCRs spanned spike. The donors showed a predominance of white British ancestry and of females, with possible underestimation of clonal diversity.

The sample was peripheral blood, taken on day 0 of AZD1222 vaccination. The chain is built from TRBV28 and TRBJ2-7; D possibly corresponds to TRBD1 (6 bases). The TCR comes from an adult in good health. CDR3 amino acids: CASSRGVYEQYF. The CDR3, as DNA: TGTGCCAGCAGCAGGGGTGTCTACGAGCAGTACTTC.